These T cell receptor beta chains were read from a single sample in a study of blood T cell repertoires in COVID-19. Profiled with immunoSEQ multiplex PCR; TCRdb holds only in-frame clones, not every one. This sample has 250,000 or so clones, with about nine tenths found just once. Sample: peripheral blood. These receptors all stem from a man aged 40-50 years with active or convalescent COVID-19. Each CDR3 is given with its conserved first and last residue. Fields, in order: D gene, J gene, V gene, clone size, CDR3 protein, CDR3 DNA. A D gene is named only where the DNA matches it firmly. Not every row has a clone size; where given, it reads once, few, many or a size class.

>TRBD2|TRBJ2-3|TRBV29-1|.
CSAQRDAQYF
TGCAGCGCTCAGCGGGACGCGCAGTATTTT
>.|TRBJ1-2|TRBV18|few
CASSPDEDYGYTF
TGTGCCAGCTCACCGGATGAGGACTATGGCTACACCTTC
>TRBD1|TRBJ2-5|TRBV9|.
CASSPIRGTGETQYF
TGTGCCAGCAGCCCTATCAGGGGGACAGGGGAGACCCAGTACTTC
>TRBD1|TRBJ2-5|TRBV6-5|.
CASSYRDRQETQYF
TGTGCCAGCAGTTACCGGGACAGACAAGAGACCCAGTACTTC
>TRBD1|TRBJ1-6|TRBV6-5|.
CASSRGTGYNSPLHF
TGTGCCAGCAGTCGGGGGACAGGTTATAATTCACCCCTCCACTTT
>.|TRBJ2-1|TRBV9|.
CASSPQGGGANEQFF
TGTGCCAGCAGCCCCCAGGGAGGGGGGGCCAATGAGCAGTTCTTC
>TRBD2|TRBJ2-5|TRBV5-5|.
CASSLVAGGNQETQYF
TGTGCCAGCAGCTTGGTGGCGGGAGGGAACCAAGAGACCCAGTACTTC
>TRBD1|TRBJ2-7|TRBV5-4|.
CASSPGTGAYEQYF
TGTGCCAGCAGCCCCGGGACAGGGGCCTACGAGCAGTACTTC
>TRBD1|TRBJ2-2|TRBV5-1|.
CASSLAAGGTGELFF
TGCGCCAGCAGCTTGGCCGCAGGGGGCACCGGGGAGCTGTTTTTT
>TRBD2|TRBJ2-1|TRBV30|.
CAGISGLPGLRGDEQFF
TGTGCCGGCATTAGCGGGCTCCCTGGCCTCCGTGGCGATGAGCAGTTCTTC
>TRBD1|TRBJ2-7|TRBV27|.
CASSFGQGTYEQYF
TGTGCCAGCAGTTTCGGACAGGGCACCTACGAGCAGTACTTC
>.|TRBJ2-1|TRBV7-9|.
CASSQDEQFF
TGTGCCAGCAGTCAGGATGAGCAGTTCTTC
>.|TRBJ1-6|TRBV11-2|once
CASSLEGQSYNSPLHF
TGTGCCAGCAGCTTAGAGGGGCAATCCTATAATTCACCCCTCCACTTT
>TRBD1|TRBJ1-1|TRBV29-1|once
CSVVGGQGMNTEAFF
TGCAGCGTTGTCGGAGGACAGGGGATGAACACTGAAGCTTTCTTT
>TRBD1|TRBJ2-7|TRBV28|once
CASTYGQGEGYEQYF
TGTGCCAGCACCTACGGACAGGGGGAAGGTTACGAGCAGTACTTC
>.|TRBJ1-4|TRBV6-5|.
CASSYRGGSNEKLFF
TGTGCCAGCAGTTACAGAGGGGGTTCTAATGAAAAACTGTTTTTT
>TRBD2|TRBJ2-7|TRBV15|once
CATSRDIGGDEQYF
TGTGCCACCAGCAGAGATATTGGGGGGGACGAGCAGTACTTC
>.|TRBJ1-1|TRBV29-1|.
CSARLAAEAFF
TGCAGCGCCCGCTTGGCGGCTGAAGCTTTCTTT
>.|TRBJ1-5|TRBV5-1|.
CASRPDLGEDQPQHF
TGCGCCAGCAGACCCGACTTGGGGGAGGATCAGCCCCAGCATTTT
>.|TRBJ1-5|TRBV24-1|few
CATSGSRVRNQPQHF
TGTGCCACCAGTGGGAGCAGGGTGCGCAATCAGCCCCAGCATTTT
>.|TRBJ1-6|TRBV7-9|.
CASTPRAGANSPLHF
TGTGCCAGCACTCCCCGGGCGGGGGCAAATTCACCCCTCCACTTT
>TRBD2|TRBJ2-2|TRBV13|.
CASSLAGGSGELFF
TGTGCCAGCAGCTTAGCCGGGGGGAGCGGGGAGCTGTTTTTT
>.|TRBJ1-4|TRBV19|few
CASSIWGDFATNEKLFF
TGTGCCAGTAGTATATGGGGGGACTTTGCAACTAATGAAAAACTGTTTTTT
>TRBD1|TRBJ1-1|TRBV9|.
CASSVVAGGTEAFF
TGTGCCAGCAGCGTAGTGGCAGGGGGCACTGAAGCTTTCTTT
>.|TRBJ1-2|TRBV5-1|once
CASSLVRGSYGYTF
TGCGCCAGCAGCTTGGTCCGGGGTTCCTATGGCTACACCTTC
>TRBD2|TRBJ2-7|TRBV2|.
CASRGTSAYEQYF
TGTGCCTCGAGGGGGACTAGCGCCTACGAGCAGTACTTC
>TRBD2|TRBJ2-1|TRBV19|.
CASSRGLAGAGNEQFF
TGTGCCAGTAGTAGGGGCTTGGCGGGAGCGGGTAATGAGCAGTTCTTC
>TRBD1|TRBJ2-7|TRBV28|.
CASRRQGADEQYF
TGTGCCAGCAGGCGACAGGGGGCCGACGAGCAGTACTTC
>TRBD1|TRBJ2-5|TRBV28|.
CASCDRGRGETQYF
TGTGCCAGCTGTGATAGGGGCAGGGGGGAGACCCAGTACTTC
>.|TRBJ1-1|TRBV18|.
CASSPRLTEAFF
TGTGCCAGCTCACCACGTTTAACTGAAGCTTTCTTT
>TRBD2|TRBJ2-2|TRBV9|once
CASSVVSAIRAGSRAGELFF
TGTGCCAGCAGCGTAGTCTCGGCAATAAGAGCGGGGAGTAGGGCCGGGGAGCTGTTTTTT
>.|TRBJ2-3|TRBV24-1|.
CATGAGTSTDTQYF
TGTGCCACCGGGGCGGGAACTAGCACAGATACGCAGTATTTT
>.|TRBJ1-5|TRBV19|.
CASSIGQGGAYGNQPQHF
TGTGCCAGTAGTATCGGTCAGGGAGGGGCATACGGCAATCAGCCCCAGCATTTT
>TRBD2|TRBJ2-3|TRBV5-1|.
CASSLASGSSLTDTQYF
TGCGCCAGCAGCTTGGCTAGCGGGAGTAGTTTGACAGATACGCAGTATTTT
>TRBD1|TRBJ1-4|TRBV4-2|.
CASSLGQEKLFF
TGTGCCAGCAGCCTGGGACAGGAAAAACTGTTTTTT
>.|TRBJ2-3|TRBV27|.
CASSLRGQSTDTQYF
TGTGCCAGCAGTTTAAGAGGTCAGAGCACAGATACGCAGTATTTT
>.|TRBJ1-3|TRBV7-6|.
CASDCCSGNTIYF
TGTGCCAGCGACTGCTGCTCTGGAAACACCATATATTTT
>.|TRBJ1-6|TRBV6-1|.
CASSGGRRDRNNSPLHF
TGTGCCAGCAGTGGGGGTAGACGGGATCGGAATAATTCACCCCTCCACTTT
>TRBD2|TRBJ2-7|TRBV2|.
CADRLAGGVNEQYF
TGTGCCGATAGACTAGCGGGAGGTGTTAACGAGCAGTACTTC
>TRBD1|TRBJ2-7|TRBV7-2|.
CASSLPTGGAYEQYF
TGTGCCAGCAGCTTACCAACAGGGGGCGCTTACGAGCAGTACTTC
>TRBD2|TRBJ2-1|TRBV24-1|.
CATSGGLAGGSSYNEQFF
TGTGCCACCAGCGGGGGACTAGCGGGAGGCAGCTCCTACAATGAGCAGTTCTTC
>.|TRBJ1-5|TRBV4-1|.
CASSQDRGSNQPQHF
TGCGCCAGCAGCCAAGATAGGGGGAGCAATCAGCCCCAGCATTTT
>TRBD1|TRBJ1-1|TRBV7-8|.
CASSSGTGRLNTEAFF
TGTGCCAGCAGTTCCGGGACAGGAAGACTGAACACTGAAGCTTTCTTT
>TRBD1|TRBJ1-4|TRBV6-1|.
CASSEPGQGNEKLFF
TGTGCCAGCAGTGAACCGGGACAGGGTAATGAAAAACTGTTTTTT
>.|TRBJ2-2|TRBV25-1|.
CATLGQHEVDTGELFF
TGTGCCACCCTCGGACAGCATGAAGTCGACACCGGGGAGCTGTTTTTT
>.|TRBJ1-6|TRBV29-1|.
CSVGEHLNSPLHF
TGCAGCGTTGGAGAACACCTTAATTCACCCCTCCACTTT
>TRBD2|TRBJ2-1|TRBV7-6|.
CASSGLAGGYEQFF
TGTGCCAGCAGTGGACTAGCGGGGGGCTATGAGCAGTTCTTC
>.|TRBJ1-4|TRBV5-5|.
CASSLGQLNEKLFF
TGTGCCAGCAGCTTGGGACAGCTTAATGAAAAACTGTTTTTT
>.|TRBJ2-5|TRBV3-1/TRBV3-2|.
CASSQDVGGAGETQYF
TGTGCCAGCAGCCAAGATGTCGGAGGGGCGGGCGAGACCCAGTACTTC
>.|TRBJ1-6|TRBV4-1|.
CASSQTWATDFSPLHF
TGCGCCAGCAGCCAAACGTGGGCGACAGATTTTTCACCCCTCCACTTT
>.|TRBJ2-7|TRBV2|.
CARQNRDKAYEQYF
TGTGCCAGGCAAAATAGGGACAAAGCCTACGAGCAGTACTTC
>TRBD2|TRBJ2-1|TRBV14|.
CASSQAGLAGGYNEQFF
TGTGCCAGCAGCCAAGCGGGCTTAGCGGGGGGATACAATGAGCAGTTCTTC
>.|TRBJ2-2|TRBV7-3|.
CASSPAPTGRGNTGELFF
TGTGCCAGCAGCCCCGCCCCGACAGGGCGGGGGAACACCGGGGAGCTGTTTTTT
>.|TRBJ2-1|TRBV6-6|.
CASKLPKPYNEQFF
TGTGCCAGCAAGCTCCCAAAACCCTACAATGAGCAGTTCTTC
>.|TRBJ2-4|TRBV29-1|.
CSVDLGAAKNIQYF
TGCAGCGTTGATCTGGGGGCAGCCAAAAACATTCAGTACTTC